These T cell receptor beta chains were read from a single sample in a study of T cell repertoires in cytomegalovirus infection. Using its own MiXCR run on the reads, TCRdb lists one record per CDR3 protein. Among about 180,000 distinct CDR3 sequences listed, approximately 15% were seen once. The sequencing sample was made of PBMCs. The receptor source for this set is a human donor in good health (CMV status not recorded). Some clones in this sample may be carry-over from other donors' samples. Both conserved end residues are part of each CDR3. D genes are given only for firm matches. Size is stated for part of the rows, as once, few or many counts, or as a class when the clone is expanded.

- TRBJ2-6 many TRBV28 CASSLESGRANVLTF TGTGCCAGCAGTTTAGAATCGGGACGGGCCAACGTCCTGACTTTC
TRBD1 TRBJ1-2 many TRBV4-1 CASSLTDRGSNGYTF TGCGCCAGCAGCCTCACGGACAGGGGAAGTAATGGCTACACCTTC
- TRBJ2-7 - TRBV20-1 CSARDLLAGIDEQYF TGCAGTGCTAGAGACCTCCTGGCGGGGATCGACGAGCAGTACTTC
- TRBJ2-2 - TRBV19 CASSILSGGLPRTGELFF TGTGCCAGTAGTATTCTGTCGGGGGGCCTCCCACGCACCGGGGAGCTGTTTTTT
- TRBJ1-1 - TRBV20-1 CSASAGKTEAFF TGCAGTGCTTCCGCAGGGAAAACTGAAGCTTTCTTT
TRBD2 TRBJ2-5 many TRBV12-3/TRBV12-4 CASSRGGQETQYF TGTGCCAGCAGCCGGGGGGGGCAAGAGACCCAGTACTTC
- TRBJ1-1 many TRBV7-2 CASSLDFRESTEAFF TGTGCCAGCAGCTTAGATTTCCGGGAGAGCACTGAAGCTTTCTTT
- TRBJ2-2 many TRBV7-2 CASSFRVRDTGELFF TGTGCCAGCAGCTTCAGGGTTCGTGACACCGGGGAGCTGTTTTTT
TRBD2 TRBJ2-4 many TRBV3-1 CASSQGRGIHLAKNIQYF TGTGCCAGCAGCCAAGGGCGGGGGATACATCTAGCCAAAAACATTCAGTACTTC
- TRBJ2-1 many TRBV7-6 CASSPRSRGGNEQFF TGTGCCAGCAGCCCCCGGTCTCGGGGAGGCAATGAGCAGTTCTTC
TRBD2 TRBJ2-7 many TRBV19 CASSLVAGTGEQYF TGTGCCAGTAGTCTTGTAGCGGGGACGGGGGAGCAGTACTTC
TRBD1 TRBJ1-2 many TRBV12-3/TRBV12-4 CASSLRGLGGYTF TGTGCCAGCAGCCTCAGGGGGCTTGGTGGCTACACCTTC
- TRBJ1-4 few TRBV7-3 CASSSGPNEKLFF TGTGCCAGCAGCTCGGGACCTAATGAAAAACTGTTTTTT
- TRBJ1-1 few TRBV6-2/TRBV6-3 CASNPGDTEAFF TGTGCCAGCAACCCGGGGGACACTGAAGCTTTCTTT
- TRBJ1-1 few TRBV10-3 CAISLGESGDTEAFF TGTGCCATCAGTTTGGGGGAATCGGGGGACACTGAAGCTTTCTTT
- TRBJ1-2 few TRBV10-3 CAISESAAGESYTF TGTGCCATCAGTGAGTCGGCGGCAGGGGAAAGCTACACCTTC
- TRBJ2-5 - TRBV6-2/TRBV6-3 CASSSISSTWEETQYF TGTGCCAGCAGTTCAATCTCCTCGACTTGGGAAGAGACCCAGTACTTC
TRBD1 TRBJ2-7 few TRBV5-4 CASSVGQGAYEQYF TGTGCCAGCAGCGTAGGACAGGGGGCGTACGAGCAGTACTTC
- TRBJ1-5 - TRBV7-8 CASSLAARPHISNQPQHF TGTGCCAGCAGCTTAGCCGCCCGGCCCCATATTAGCAATCAGCCCCAGCATTTT
TRBD1 TRBJ2-5 many TRBV10-3 CAISEGGQGEETQYF TGTGCCATCAGTGAAGGAGGACAGGGGGAGGAGACCCAGTACTTC
- TRBJ2-6 many TRBV5-1 CASSKSQGSSGANVLTF TGCGCCAGCAGCAAGTCACAGGGTTCCTCTGGGGCCAACGTCCTGACTTTC
TRBD1 TRBJ2-7 - TRBV20-1 CSGGTGDEQYF TGCAGTGGTGGGACAGGGGACGAGCAGTACTTC
- TRBJ1-1 many TRBV14 CASSLAHMNTEAFF TGTGCCAGCAGCCTAGCACATATGAACACTGAAGCTTTCTTT
- TRBJ1-1 few TRBV20-1 CSASTSGAAEAFF TGCAGTGCTAGCACATCAGGGGCGGCTGAAGCTTTCTTT
- TRBJ1-1 - TRBV6-2/TRBV6-3 CASSYHAWNTEAFF TGTGCCAGCAGTTATCATGCCTGGAACACTGAAGCTTTCTTT
- TRBJ2-5 few TRBV6-5 CASSDTGKTETQYF TGTGCCAGCAGCGATACAGGGAAAACAGAGACCCAGTACTTC
- TRBJ1-1 few TRBV6-5 CASRRDREAFF TGTGCCAGCAGGAGAGACAGGGAAGCTTTCTTT
- TRBJ2-5 many TRBV20-1 CSARAFWDQETQYF TGCAGTGCTAGGGCATTTTGGGACCAAGAGACCCAGTACTTC
- TRBJ2-1 few TRBV29-1 CSVEGAGEKSYNEQFF TGCAGCGTTGAAGGTGCAGGGGAAAAGTCCTACAATGAGCAGTTCTTC
- TRBJ2-1 - TRBV19 CASSIGTSRNEQFF TGTGCCAGTAGTATCGGAACTAGTCGGAATGAGCAGTTCTTC
- TRBJ2-1 - TRBV14 CASSQEGGSAGQHVDEQFF TGTGCCAGCAGCCAAGAGGGCGGGTCTGCGGGACAGCATGTAGATGAGCAGTTCTTC
- TRBJ2-7 few TRBV6-6 CASSYSRVTTYEQYF TGTGCCAGCAGTTACTCGAGGGTCACGACCTACGAGCAGTACTTC
- TRBJ2-3 few TRBV5-5 CASSASRATDTQYF TGTGCCAGCAGCGCGAGTAGGGCCACAGATACGCAGTATTTT
- TRBJ1-6 few TRBV2 CASNRAFDRSPLHF TGTGCCAGCAACCGGGCATTCGACCGATCACCCCTCCACTTT
- TRBJ2-5 - TRBV15 CATSRVSVQETQYF TGTGCCACCAGCAGGGTTAGCGTACAAGAGACCCAGTACTTC
TRBD1 TRBJ2-7 many TRBV7-2 CASSADRVQEQYF TGTGCCAGCAGCGCCGACAGGGTCCAGGAGCAGTACTTC
- TRBJ2-5 few TRBV28 CASSLAGRQRGETQYF TGTGCCAGCAGCCTAGCTGGACGACAAAGGGGAGAGACCCAGTACTTC
- TRBJ1-1 many TRBV6-2/TRBV6-3 CASSYFRGRAFF TGTGCCAGCAGTTACTTTAGGGGGAGAGCTTTCTTT
- TRBJ2-6 many TRBV7-2 CASSLWGNAGANVLTF TGTGCCAGCAGCTTATGGGGTAATGCTGGGGCCAACGTCCTGACTTTC
- TRBJ1-2 many TRBV5-4 CASARDTSSDGYTF TGTGCCAGCGCTAGGGACACCTCTTCGGATGGCTACACCTTC
- TRBJ2-1 - TRBV29-1 CSVPTSNEQFF TGCAGCGTTCCTACCTCGAATGAGCAGTTCTTC
- TRBJ1-1 - TRBV6-5 CASSYRQVFYTEAFF TGTGCCAGCAGTTACCGACAGGTGTTTTACACTGAAGCTTTCTTT
TRBD2 TRBJ2-7 many TRBV7-2 CASSLGLAGRSSYEQYF TGTGCCAGCAGCCTGGGACTAGCGGGAAGGAGCTCCTACGAGCAGTACTTC